This T cell receptor (beta chain) was captured in a study of cytomegalovirus exposure and HLA in healthy donors. Researchers ran the PCR with 60 Vbeta and 13 Jbeta primers. Source study methods: Roughly 11 million shared chains were among around 80 million unique TCR beta chains counted in a later analysis. Profiled with immunoSEQ multiplex PCR; TCRdb holds only in-frame clones, not every one. V and J calls and clone size are as listed in that table; D and trimming were resolved from the DNA. The sample lists 150,000 to 200,000 clones; approximately 81% were seen once. This clone has more than one count but fewer than ten. Its antigen is currently unknown. Whole-study findings and limits: Highest at DRB1 and lowest at HLA-C, TCR association rates differed among HLA loci in a later analysis. In vitro, three CMV-associated chains proved specific for CMV antigens.

The V and J ends lost 2 bases and 8 bases respectively, with 9 bases between them. The CDR3 is made up of 12 amino acids. Germline-derived CDR1 and CDR2 are MDHEN and SYDVKM. The origin of this receptor is a boy aged 5 to 17 in good health and CMV-seronegative. The sequenced sample was PBMCs. The chain recombines TRBV28 with TRBJ1-1, with unresolved D. The DNA of the CDR3 is TGTGCCAGCAGTTTAATATCGGGGGAAGCTTTCTTT. This translates into CASSLISGEAFF.